This TCR beta chain was captured in a study of response to subunit inactivated influenza vaccine. General study points: The study's authors posited that every seasonal influenza vaccination enlists few new T cells.

Comments on this clonotype: The antigen is unknown.

Germline V CDR1 and CDR2: SGHAT, FQNNGV. The CDR3 totals 13 residues. V was pared by 4 bases and J by 10 bases, with 14 bases between. In TCRdb, the RT-PCR reads were re-called with MiXCR into one record per CDR3 protein. The sample lists about 480,000 distinct CDR3 sequences; approximately 24% were seen once. The sequence was obtained from a man between 50 and 59 years old who received an inactivated influenza vaccine. The rearrangement uses TRBV11-2 and TRBJ2-1; TRBD1 might be the D (5 bases). Sample: CD4+ T cells sorted from PBMCs, taken about 5 days after vaccination. The CDR3 DNA reads TGTGCCAGCAGCTCCCCCCGGGCAGGGGAGCAGTTCTTC. It encodes CASSSPRAGEQFF.